This TCR beta chain came from a study of cytomegalovirus exposure and HLA in healthy donors. Study-level results: CMV antigen specificity of a few CMV-associated chains was confirmed in vitro. Researchers catalogued some 160 TCR beta chains as cytomegalovirus-associated.

To note about this clone: Its antigen remains unidentified.

Assay: immunoSEQ multiplex PCR; the TCRdb copy retains only in-frame clones and omits some. The sample yields around 150,000 clones, around 89% seen once. Donors came from a validation cohort of over a hundred subjects, distinct from the first 666-subject cohort. Trimming stripped 1 base from V and 1 base from J, with 14 bases between. There are 17 residues in the CDR3. Germline V gene sequence: CDR1 SEHNR, CDR2 FQNEAQ (reference sequence). The sequencing input was PBMCs. V usage is TRBV7-9 and J usage is TRBJ1-5, with D hard to call. The TCR originated in a man in his late teens or twenties in good health and CMV-seronegative. Here the CDR3 DNA reads TGTGCCAGCAGCTTAGTTCGTGGTGCGTTCAGCAATCAGCCCCAGCATTTT. Translated: CASSLVRGAFSNQPQHF.